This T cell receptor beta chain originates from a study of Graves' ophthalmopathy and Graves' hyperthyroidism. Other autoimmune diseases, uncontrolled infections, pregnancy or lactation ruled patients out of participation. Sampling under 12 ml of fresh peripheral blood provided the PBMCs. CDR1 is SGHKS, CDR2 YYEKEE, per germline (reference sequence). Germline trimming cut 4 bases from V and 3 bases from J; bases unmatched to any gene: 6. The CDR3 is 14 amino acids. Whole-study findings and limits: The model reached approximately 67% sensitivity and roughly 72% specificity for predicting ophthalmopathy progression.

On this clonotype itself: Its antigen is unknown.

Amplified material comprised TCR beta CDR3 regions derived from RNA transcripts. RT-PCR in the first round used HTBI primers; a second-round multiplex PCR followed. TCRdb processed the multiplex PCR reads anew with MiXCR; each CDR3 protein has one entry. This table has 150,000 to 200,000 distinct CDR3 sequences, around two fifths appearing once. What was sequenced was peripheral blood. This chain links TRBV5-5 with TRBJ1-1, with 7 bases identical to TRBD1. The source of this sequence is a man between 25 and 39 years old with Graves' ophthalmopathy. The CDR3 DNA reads TGTGCCAGCAGCGGCTGGGACAGATACACTGAAGCTTTCTTT. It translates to CASSGWDRYTEAFF.